This T cell receptor (beta chain) stems from a study of blood T cell dynamics during melanoma immunotherapy. As for the study in general: Metastatic melanoma patients received first-line pembrolizumab or nivolumab plus ipilimumab. Study-wide results and caveats: Unlike progressors, later disease-control patients had W3 repertoires gaining clonality or diversity.

Assay used: immunoSEQ multiplex PCR; TCRdb lists only in-frame clones, some missing. The table has more than 10,000 clones, approximately 84% seen once. Time point of the sample: pre-treatment baseline. Apart from two fast progressors, RECIST 1.1 response was judged 12 weeks post-infusion. In regard to this clone: Its target is unknown.

V lost 4 bases and J lost 4, with 14 bases in between. Looked up from germline, CDR1 is MNHNY and CDR2 is SVGAGI (reference sequence). The CDR3 is made up of 14 amino acids. V and J are TRBV6-6 and TRBJ2-7; D may match TRBD1 or TRBD2 (5 bases each). The TCR was taken from a human donor with melanoma. The sample in question was blood, obtained from a patient treated with checkpoint blockade. The CDR3 reads CASSWGTGRYEQYF. CDR3 sequence (DNA): TGTGCCAGCAGTTGGGGGACGGGCCGATACGAGCAGTACTTC.